The next 13 T cell receptor beta chains were all read from a single sample in a study of T cells after yellow fever vaccination. TCRdb independently ran MiXCR on the 5' RACE reads; one entry per CDR3 protein. The sample lists about 300,000 distinct CDR3 sequences; approximately 10% were seen once. The sequencing used CD4+ T cells sorted from PBMCs, collected 5 days after the yellow fever booster vaccination. Receptor source: a man aged 18-30 years who received the YFV17D yellow fever vaccine.

This clonotype was observed many times. The chain carries TRBV11-2 and TRBJ1-2; 12 nucleotides match TRBD1. V was pared by 4 bases and J by 8 bases, with 2 bases of the junction left unmatched. This CDR3 is built from 13 residues. Looked up from germline, CDR1 is SGHAT and CDR2 is FQNNGV. CDR3 bases: TGTGCCAGCAGCTCGGGACAGGGGGCCGGCTACACCTTC. Protein sequence: CASSSGQGAGYTF. Supplemented by reference TRBV11-2 and TRBJ1-2, the full variable domain reads EAGVAQSPRYKIIEKRQSVAFWCNPISGHATLYWYQQILGQGPKLLIQFQNNGVVDDSQLPKDRFSAERLKGVDSTLKIQPAKLEDSAVYLCASSSGQGAGYTFGSGTRLTVV.

The chain combines TRBV5-1 with TRBJ2-3; no clear D gene. CDR1 and CDR2 (germline): SGHRS, YFSETQ. The CDR3 loop spans 13 amino acids. Trimming left V 1 base short and J 5 bases short, with 8 bases between. CDR3 DNA sequence: TGCGCCAGCAGCTTGAGTGGGATAGATACGCAGTATTTT. This sequence encodes CASSLSGIDTQYF.

The V call is TRBV20-1, the J call TRBJ2-3, with 8 bases aligning to TRBD2. The CDR3 is made up of 15 amino acids. After removal of 3 bases from V and 0 bases from J, the junction contained 5 bases not matched to a gene. The germline CDR1 and CDR2 sequences are DFQATT and SNEGSKA (reference sequence). The chain's CDR3 is CSARGAGASTDTQYF. CDR3 sequence (DNA): TGCAGTGCTAGGGGAGCGGGAGCCAGCACAGATACGCAGTATTTT.

This clonotype was picked up a small number of times. This chain uses TRBV4-1 with TRBJ2-2; the match to TRBD1 covers 9 bases. This CDR3 contains 15 residues. Trimming cost V 4 bases and J 6 bases; bases outside gene matches: 6. Germline V CDR1 and CDR2: MGHRA, YSYEKL. DNA of the CDR3: TGCGCCAGCAGCCCCCGGGACAGGGAGGCCGGGGAGCTGTTTTTT. This encodes CASSPRDREAGELFF.

This clonotype showed up many times. The CDR3 loop is CSFSGGPNYEQYF. CDR3 sequence (DNA): TGCAGTTTTAGCGGGGGCCCCAACTACGAGCAGTACTTC. The rearrangement uses TRBV20-1 and TRBJ2-7; the match to TRBD2 covers 9 bases. The length of the CDR3 is 13 residues. CDR1 DFQATT and CDR2 SNEGSKA come from the germline V gene (reference sequence). With 8 bases clipped from V and 3 bases from J, the junction kept 8 bases outside the gene matches.

The chain uses TRBV7-2 and TRBJ2-5, with 7 bases lining up with TRBD2. Trimming took 5 bases from V and 4 from J; bases not matched to a gene: 10. CDR3 length equals 15 residues. Germline assignment: CDR1 SGHTA and CDR2 FQGNSA. The CDR3: CASSPRAGEAETQYF. CDR3 nucleotides: TGTGCCAGCAGCCCCCGGGCGGGGGAGGCAGAGACCCAGTACTTC. Using reference TRBV7-2 and TRBJ2-5 for the parts outside the CDR3, the full variable domain is GAGVSQSPSNKVTEKGKDVELRCDPISGHTALYWYRQSLGQGLEFLIYFQGNSAPDKSGLPSDRFSAERTGGSVSTLTIQRTQQEDSAVYLCASSPRAGEAETQYFGPGTRLLVL.

This clonotype was recorded at least ten times. The CDR3, as DNA: TGTGCCAGCAGCCCCGCCCGGGGGCGGGGAAACACCGGGGAGCTGTTTTTT. The encoded protein is CASSPARGRGNTGELFF. The chain carries TRBV5-5 and TRBJ2-2; D tentatively fits TRBD1 or TRBD2 (6 bases each). Germline V CDR1 and CDR2: SGHKS, YYEKEE (reference sequence). V was pared by 4 bases and J by 2 bases, with 18 bases between. There are 17 residues in the CDR3.

This clonotype has a handful of counts. The V and J genes are TRBV4-2 and TRBJ2-7; 7 bases map to TRBD1. In germline, CDR1 is LGHNA, CDR2 YNFKEQ. The ends lost 4 bases at V and 4 bases at J; junction bases unmatched: 7. This CDR3 is built from 14 residues. Here the CDR3 DNA reads TGTGCCAGCAGCCCTGGGACAGAGCTATACGAGCAGTACTTC. Its translation: CASSPGTELYEQYF.

This chain uses TRBV7-2 with TRBJ1-1; D remains ambiguous. V was clipped by 3 bases and J by 0 bases, with 5 bases between them. The CDR3 runs 13 residues. Germline V gives CDR1 SGHTA, CDR2 FQGNSA. The CDR3 here is CASSFVLNTEAFF. The CDR3, as DNA: TGTGCCAGCAGCTTCGTCTTGAACACTGAAGCTTTCTTT.

CDR3 region: CASSRDGVKETQYF. The CDR3 nucleotides read TGTGCCAGTTCCCGGGACGGAGTCAAAGAGACCCAGTACTTC. The chain uses TRBV28 and TRBJ2-5; D assignment may be TRBD1 or TRBD2 (5 bases each). CDR3 length equals 14 residues. Germline V gives CDR1 MDHEN, CDR2 SYDVKM. The V gene lost 9 bases and the J gene lost 3 bases, with 17 bases spanning the gap.

This clonotype showed up just a few times. The rearrangement joins TRBV9 to TRBJ2-3; no reliable D call. The CDR3 covers 15 residues. Germline V CDR1 and CDR2: SGDLS, YYNGEE. V lost 5 bases and J lost 5, with 18 bases in between. CDR3 coding DNA: TGTGCCAGCAGTATTTCCCCTCTTGGGCGAGATACGCAGTATTTT. As protein: CASSISPLGRDTQYF.

CDR3 sequence reads: CASNRQQETQYF. CDR3 DNA: TGTGCCAGCAACCGACAACAAGAGACCCAGTACTTC. The chain employs TRBV6-1 and TRBJ2-5; the D is unclear. Germline V CDR1 and CDR2: MNHNS, SASEGT. The CDR3 is 12 amino acids. The V end was cut by 7 bases, the J end by 2 bases, with 8 bases between.

This clonotype showed up just a few times. This rearrangement joins TRBV6-5 to TRBJ1-2; 10 bases align to TRBD1. The CDR3 has 15 amino acids. Per germline, CDR1 MNHEY and CDR2 SVGAGI. Trimming at V came to 0 bases and at J to 7 bases, leaving 5 bases not matched to a gene. The CDR3 loop reads CASSYSTGGLGGYTF. The DNA of the CDR3 is TGTGCCAGCAGTTACTCGACAGGGGGCTTGGGTGGCTACACCTTC.